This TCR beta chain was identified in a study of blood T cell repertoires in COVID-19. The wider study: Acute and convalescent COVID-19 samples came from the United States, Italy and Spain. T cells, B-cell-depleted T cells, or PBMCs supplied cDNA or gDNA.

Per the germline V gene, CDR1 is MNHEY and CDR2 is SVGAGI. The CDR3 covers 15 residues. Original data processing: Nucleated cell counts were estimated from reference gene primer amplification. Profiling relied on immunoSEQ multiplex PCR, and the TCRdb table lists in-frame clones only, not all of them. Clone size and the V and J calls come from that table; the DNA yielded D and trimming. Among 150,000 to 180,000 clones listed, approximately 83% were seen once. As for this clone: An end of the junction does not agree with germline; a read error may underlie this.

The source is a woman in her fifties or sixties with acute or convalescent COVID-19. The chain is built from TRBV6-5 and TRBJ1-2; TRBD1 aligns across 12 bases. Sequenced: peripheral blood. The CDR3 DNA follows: TGTGCCAGCAGTGACTCGGGACAGGGGGCGCGTGGCTACACCTTC. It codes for CASSDSGQGARGYTF.